This TCR beta chain was documented in a study of control samples from healthy donors and cancer patients. The table came from immunoSEQ multiplex PCR; TCRdb's copy has only in-frame clones and leaves some out. The sample has around 81,000 clones, more than 80% seen once. V lost 4 bases, J lost 7 bases, and 8 bases lay in between. The CDR3 spans 11 residues. Looked up from germline, CDR1 is ENHRY and CDR2 is SYGVKD. This clone was counted between two and nine times. Sequenced material: blood. V is TRBV10-3 and J is TRBJ2-7, with D unclear. The receptor's source is a woman younger than 45 in good health. CDR3 protein: CAISANMEQYF. The CDR3 bases are TGTGCCATCAGTGCAAACATGGAGCAGTACTTC.